The T cell receptor (beta chain) described here comes from a study of blood T cells in healthy people across ages. The CDR3 spans 20 residues. Germline loops: CDR1 SGDLS, CDR2 YYNGEE. J gave up 0 bases and V 1 base, and 8 bases lay outside the gene matches. PCR was performed a second time for about 6 to 12 cycles using a sample-barcoded 5' primer and a J-beta primer mix. MiXCR, run by TCRdb on the 5' RACE reads, gives a single entry per CDR3 protein. Among over 1.5 million distinct CDR3 sequences listed, 49% were seen once. Whenever a sample was processed, at least 7 million PBMCs were isolated. This receptor was obtained from a woman between 35 and 50 years old in good health. Sequencing was done on a sample of blood. The rearrangement uses TRBV9 and TRBJ2-6, with 12 nucleotides matching TRBD1. The CDR3 protein is CASSVHAGTGGLSGANVLTF. The CDR3 DNA reads as TGTGCCAGCAGCGTACATGCGGGGACAGGGGGCCTCTCTGGGGCCAACGTCCTGACTTTC.